The clone carrying this T cell receptor (beta chain) is a singleton in its sample. Antigen specificity is unknown. Sequenced by immunoSEQ multiplex PCR; TCRdb stores in-frame clones only, minus some. The sample holds some 1,600,000 clones, 95% to 99% seen once. The data are from a study of shared clonotypes between healthy human individuals. The CDR3 covers 13 residues. The J segment lost 6 bases and the V segment lost 5 bases, leaving 4 bases of the junction unmatched. The germline gives CDR1 SGHTA, CDR2 FQGNSA. The study, taken as a whole, reports: Compared with clonotypes that all four donors shared, non-shared clonotypes had lower generation probabilities.

Sequenced sample: naive CD4+ T cells sorted from blood. The subset here: CD45RA+ positively selected. This TCR was sampled from a man aged 25 to 40 in good health. V is TRBV7-2 and J is TRBJ2-3; TRBD2 matches at 8 bases. CDR3 nucleotides: TGTGCCAGCAGCACTAGCGGCTTCGATACGCAGTATTTT. Protein: CASSTSGFDTQYF.